One sample yielded the 10 T cell receptor beta chains listed below, sequenced in a study of monozygotic twins with inflammatory bowel disease. From the 5' RACE reads, TCRdb lists one entry per CDR3 protein and no DNA. Its clone listing holds 300,000 to 400,000 distinct CDR3 sequences. The sequenced sample was blood. Receptors originate from a human donor with ulcerative colitis or Crohn's disease, or a healthy co-twin of an affected twin (not recorded which).

The genes are TRBV12-3 or TRBV12-4 and TRBJ2-7. CDR3 length equals 15 residues. This CDR3 reads CASRPLGSGTYEQYF.

This CDR3 is CASSQQWSSNQPQHF. The V and J genes are TRBV12-3 or TRBV12-4 and TRBJ1-5. This CDR3 contains 15 residues.

This chain links TRBV7-3 with TRBJ1-1; the TCRdb call, TRBD1, lacks DNA for checking. Germline V gives CDR1 SGHTA, CDR2 FQGTGA. This CDR3 has 15 amino acids. Here the CDR3 reads CASSLMGTGNTEAFF.

The chain uses TRBV5-1 and TRBJ1-1; checking the TCRdb D call of TRBD1 is not possible without DNA. Germline-derived CDR1 and CDR2 are SGHRS and YFSETQ. The CDR3 totals 15 residues. The CDR3 here is CASSRDTGSNTEAFF. Together with reference TRBV5-1 and TRBJ1-1, the CDR3 gives the full variable domain: KAGVTQTPRYLIKTRGQQVTLSCSPISGHRSVSWYQQTPGQGLQFLFEYFSETQRNKGNFPGRFSGRQFSNSRSEMNVSTLELGDSALYLCASSRDTGSNTEAFFGQGTRLTVV.

The rearrangement uses TRBV30 and TRBJ1-2; checking the TCRdb D call of TRBD1 is not possible without DNA. The CDR3 length is 14 residues. Germline CDR1 and CDR2: GTSNPN and SVGIG (reference sequence). The CDR3: CAWEPDRSNYGYTF. Combining the CDR3 with reference TRBV30 and TRBJ1-2 gives the whole variable domain SQTIHQWPATLVQPVGSPLSLECTVEGTSNPNLYWYRQAAGRGLQLLFYSVGIGQISSEVPQNLSASRPQDRQFILSSKKLLLSDSGFYLCAWEPDRSNYGYTFGSGTRLTVV.

This chain connects TRBV12-3 or TRBV12-4 to TRBJ2-5. The CDR3 spans 13 residues. CDR3 in amino acids: CASCLRCGETQYF.

The rearrangement links TRBV12-3 or TRBV12-4 to TRBJ2-2; the TCRdb call, TRBD1, lacks DNA for checking. The CDR3 has 15 amino acids. The CDR3 here is CASSRTGAVTGELFF.

The V call is TRBV11-1, the J call TRBJ2-6; as DNA is missing, the TRBD1 call by TCRdb cannot be tested. CDR3 length: 18 residues. Germline V gene lookup returns CDR1 SGHAT and CDR2 FQDESV (reference sequence). This CDR3 is CASSEGQGSLHGANVLTF.

The chain combines TRBV12-3 or TRBV12-4 with TRBJ2-1; absent DNA, TCRdb's TRBD2 call cannot be checked. The CDR3 sequence is 14 residues long. CDR3 loop: CASSERTSSNEQFF.

The chain links TRBV30 to TRBJ1-1. This CDR3 has 13 amino acids. The germline gives CDR1 GTSNPN, CDR2 SVGIG (reference sequence). The CDR3 sequence is CAWSSQVGTEAFF.